The 28 T cell receptor beta chains below were found in one sample sequenced in a study of cytomegalovirus exposure and HLA in healthy donors. A multiplex PCR was run with 60 Vbeta primers and 13 Jbeta primers. Measured with immunoSEQ multiplex PCR; TCRdb has only the in-frame clones, and not every one. Seen here are under 200,000 clones, approximately 73% observed once, and the top ten hold roughly 5.4%. Specimen: PBMCs. These receptors were obtained from a woman aged 18-29 years in good health and CMV-seropositive.

V usage is TRBV2 and J usage is TRBJ2-4; 10 nucleotides match TRBD1. Germline CDR1 and CDR2: SNHLY and FYNNEI. The CDR3 is 19 residues long. V lost 4 bases and J lost 2; bases outside the gene matches: 14. The CDR3 sequence is CASSARQGASPLTKNIQYF. In nucleotides, the CDR3 is TGTGCCAGCAGTGCCAGACAGGGGGCTTCCCCTTTGACCAAAAACATTCAGTACTTC.

The genes are TRBV4-2 and TRBJ1-6, with 7 bases fitting TRBD1. The J segment lost 7 bases and the V segment lost 4 bases, leaving 16 bases of the junction unmatched. From germline, CDR1 is LGHNA and CDR2 YNFKEQ. The CDR3 is 18 residues long. CDR3 nucleotide sequence: TGTGCCAGCAGCCCACCAGGGGTAACAGGGGTGGGAAATTCACCCCTCCACTTT. As protein: CASSPPGVTGVGNSPLHF.

Only one count was recorded for this clone. The genes are TRBV6-5 and TRBJ2-1; 9 nucleotides match TRBD2. Germline loops: CDR1 MNHEY, CDR2 SVGAGI. J gave up 4 bases and V 6 bases, and 7 bases lay outside the gene matches. The CDR3 is made up of 15 amino acids. CDR3 protein: CASRDGTSPYNEQFF. CDR3 nucleotides: TGTGCCAGCAGAGACGGGACTAGCCCATACAATGAGCAGTTCTTC.

Only a few counts were recorded for this clone. This chain uses TRBV6-6 with TRBJ2-5; D ambiguous. V was cut by 0 bases and J by 2 bases, with 7 bases left in between. CDR3 size: 14 residues. Germline V CDR1 and CDR2: MNHNY, SVGAGI (reference sequence). CDR3 protein: CASSYSYSQETQYF. In nucleotides, the CDR3 is TGTGCCAGCAGTTACTCCTACAGTCAAGAGACCCAGTACTTC.

The chain is built from TRBV5-6 and TRBJ1-2; D call uncertain. Trimming pared 4 bases from V and 8 bases from J, leaving 15 bases between. CDR3 length equals 13 residues. Germline V lookup: CDR1 SGHDT, CDR2 YYEEEE. CDR3 sequence reads: CASSLLVGVGYTF. The CDR3 DNA is TGTGCCAGCAGCCTCCTAGTCGGGGTAGGCTACACCTTC.

This clone was observed once. V gene TRBV7-2 combines with J gene TRBJ2-5, with TRBD1 as a possible D gene (6 bases). The germline gives CDR1 SGHTA, CDR2 FQGNSA. This CDR3 contains 16 residues. V shed 2 bases and J shed 1 base, with 14 bases lying between them. The CDR3 nucleotides read TGTGCCAGCAGCTTAAGTACCGGGACACCCCAAGAGACCCAGTACTTC. Translating gives CASSLSTGTPQETQYF. Supplemented by reference TRBV7-2 and TRBJ2-5, the full variable domain reads GAGVSQSPSNKVTEKGKDVELRCDPISGHTALYWYRQSLGQGLEFLIYFQGNSAPDKSGLPSDRFSAERTGGSVSTLTIQRTQQEDSAVYLCASSLSTGTPQETQYFGPGTRLLVL.

The table lists this clone with a few counts. V and J are TRBV5-6 and TRBJ2-5, with 7 nucleotides matching TRBD1. The J call may be wrong; the DNA end is better matched by TRBJ2-7. Germline V lookup: CDR1 SGHDT, CDR2 YYEEEE. The CDR3 covers 14 residues. The CDR3 nucleotides are TGTGCCAGCAGCTTAGGGGGCCTAAACTACGAGCAGTACTTC. Translation gives CASSLGGLNYEQYF.

Only one count was recorded for this clone. J is TRBJ1-1 and V is TRBV6-5; 7 positions agree with TRBD1. The CDR3 runs to 16 residues. CDR1 is MNHEY and CDR2 is SVGAGI in the germline V gene. The ends lost 0 bases at V and 4 bases at J; junction bases unmatched: 8. Here the CDR3 reads CASSYSKGALGTEAFF. The CDR3 bases are TGTGCCAGCAGTTACTCGAAGGGGGCCTTAGGCACTGAAGCTTTCTTT.

The genes are TRBV4-1 and TRBJ1-2; 8 nucleotides align to TRBD1. The germline gives CDR1 MGHRA, CDR2 YSYEKL. J lost 8 bases, V lost 4 bases, and 9 bases had no gene match. CDR3 length: 14 residues. CDR3 DNA sequence: TGCGCCAGCAGCCCACGACAGGGGCGGAGCGGCTACACCTTC. Translation: CASSPRQGRSGYTF.

The chain has TRBV6-1 and TRBJ1-3, with 7 bases that match TRBD1. This CDR3 is 15 amino acids long. Germline CDR1 reads MNHNS; CDR2 reads SASEGT. V dropped 7 bases and J dropped 4; count of bases not matched to a gene: 10. As DNA, the CDR3 is TGTGCCAGCAAGACTACAGGGGTGCTCGGAAACACCATATATTTT. Protein: CASKTTGVLGNTIYF.

The chain has TRBV7-3 and TRBJ2-5; 10 bases fit TRBD2. CDR3 length: 15 residues. Germline trimming cut 4 bases from V and 4 bases from J; bases unmatched to any gene: 6. Germline V gene lookup returns CDR1 SGHTA and CDR2 FQGTGA. The CDR3: CASSSIAGGVETQYF. The CDR3 bases are TGTGCCAGCAGCTCCATAGCGGGGGGAGTAGAGACCCAGTACTTC.

The chain has TRBV5-4 and TRBJ2-2; 7 nucleotides match TRBD1. Looked up from germline, CDR1 is SGHNT and CDR2 is YYREEE (reference sequence). Unmatched junction bases numbered 8, after V lost 4 bases and J lost 5 bases. This CDR3 is built from 15 residues. CDR3 loop: CASSKDRKETGELFF. The CDR3 coding sequence is TGTGCCAGCAGCAAGGACAGGAAGGAGACCGGGGAGCTGTTTTTT.

V is TRBV30 and J is TRBJ1-2, with TRBD1 matching over 10 bases. V was clipped by 2 bases and J by 4 bases; unmatched bases: 4. The germline CDR1 and CDR2 sequences are GTSNPN and SVGIG (reference sequence). The CDR3 extends over 14 amino acids. The DNA of the CDR3 is TGTGCCTGGAGTCGCAGGGACAGGGGCTATGGCTACACCTTC. Encoded protein: CAWSRRDRGYGYTF.

The chain carries TRBV19 and TRBJ1-4; 9 nucleotides match TRBD1. Trimming took 6 bases from V and 7 from J; bases not matched to a gene: 9. Germline V lookup: CDR1 LNHDA, CDR2 SQIVND (reference sequence). The CDR3 has 15 residues. The CDR3 is CASRPDRGRSEKLFF. The CDR3, as DNA: TGTGCCAGTAGGCCGGACAGGGGAAGGAGTGAAAAACTGTTTTTT.

The chain joins TRBV4-3 to TRBJ1-1; D not resolved. Germline CDR1 is LGHNA and CDR2 is YSLEER. V shed 0 bases and J shed 0 bases, with 5 bases lying between them. CDR3 length: 14 residues. The CDR3 DNA sequence: TGCGCCAGCAGCCAAGACCAGGTGAACACTGAAGCTTTCTTT. This sequence encodes CASSQDQVNTEAFF.

The gene calls are TRBV27 and TRBJ2-3, with 9 positions matching TRBD2. The CDR3 covers 15 residues. The J segment lost 2 bases and the V segment lost 3 bases, leaving 3 bases of the junction unmatched. Germline assignment: CDR1 MNHEY and CDR2 SMNVEV (reference sequence). The CDR3 bases are TGTGCCAGCAGTTTGCGCGGGGGGGCCACAGATACGCAGTATTTT. It translates to CASSLRGGATDTQYF.

V gene TRBV10-2 combines with J gene TRBJ1-4, with D maybe TRBD1 (6 bases). CDR1 and CDR2 (germline): WSHSY, SAAADI. The CDR3 runs to 15 residues. The V end was cut by 4 bases, the J end by 7 bases, with 16 bases between. The CDR3, as DNA: TGCGCCAGCAGTGGGACCATTTTAGGGGGTGAAAAACTGTTTTTT. Its protein is CASSGTILGGEKLFF.

The chain carries TRBV30 and TRBJ2-7; D is possibly TRBD1 (5 bases). CDR1 is GTSNPN, CDR2 SVGIG, per germline (reference sequence). The CDR3 is 13 amino acids. Trimming took 5 bases from V and 1 from J, leaving 12 bases between them. The CDR3 nucleotides are TGTGCCTGGGGGTTAGGGGATTCCTACGAGCAGTACTTC. Translating gives CAWGLGDSYEQYF.

The genes are TRBV5-6 and TRBJ2-7; the D is unclear. Trimming pared 3 bases from V and 0 bases from J, leaving 4 bases between. In germline, CDR1 is SGHDT, CDR2 YYEEEE. This CDR3 has 12 amino acids. CDR3 coding DNA: TGTGCCAGCAGCTACTCCTCCTACGAGCAGTACTTC. This gives the protein CASSYSSYEQYF.

V and J are TRBV6-1 and TRBJ2-3; TRBD2 agrees at 7 bases. Germline V gene lookup returns CDR1 MNHNS and CDR2 SASEGT. This CDR3 is built from 16 residues. V shed 2 bases and J 4 bases; nucleotides not matched to a gene: 9. CDR3 nucleotides: TGTGCCAGCAGTGAATTGAGCGGGACGAGGGCAGATACGCAGTATTTT. As protein: CASSELSGTRADTQYF.

The chain couples TRBV9 to TRBJ1-3; 7 nucleotides match TRBD1. CDR1 is SGDLS, CDR2 YYNGEE, per germline. J gave up 4 bases and V 3 bases, and 4 bases lay outside the gene matches. This CDR3 has 14 residues. This chain's CDR3 is CASSGQGDGNTIYF. CDR3 DNA sequence: TGTGCCAGCAGCGGACAGGGTGACGGAAACACCATATATTTT. The whole variable domain, filled in from reference TRBV9 and TRBJ1-3, reads DSGVTQTPKHLITATGQRVTLRCSPRSGDLSVYWYQQSLDQGLQFLIQYYNGEERAKGNILERFSAQQFPDLHSELNLSSLELGDSALYFCASSGQGDGNTIYFGEGSWLTVV.

This chain joins TRBV15 and TRBJ1-2; a weak D match, TRBD1 (5 bases). Per germline, CDR1 LNHNV and CDR2 YYDKDF (reference sequence). The CDR3 totals 14 residues. Trimming removed 8 bases at V and 3 bases at J, with 16 bases between. Here the CDR3 reads CATRVGGYDYGYTF. The CDR3 DNA sequence: TGTGCCACCCGGGTCGGGGGGTACGACTATGGCTACACCTTC.

This chain uses TRBV10-1 with TRBJ2-1; weak D call: TRBD2 (6 bases). This CDR3 has 15 residues. Germline V CDR1 and CDR2: WNHNN, SYGVQD (reference sequence). Trimming removed 7 bases from V and 7 bases from J, with 20 bases in between. The CDR3 loop is CASTVRTEGRNEQFF. In DNA, the CDR3 is TGCGCCAGCACCGTACGGACGGAGGGTAGGAATGAGCAGTTCTTC.

The chain has TRBV27 and TRBJ2-7; 8 bases line up with TRBD1. Per germline, CDR1 MNHEY and CDR2 SMNVEV (reference sequence). The CDR3 has 15 amino acids. Unmatched junction bases numbered 5, after V lost 1 base and J lost 3 bases. This chain's CDR3 is CASSLLGGTGYEQYF. DNA for the CDR3: TGTGCCAGCAGTTTATTAGGGGGGACAGGCTACGAGCAGTACTTC.

The chain employs TRBV2 and TRBJ2-2, with TRBD2 identical over 10 bases. CDR3 size: 17 residues. V lost 6 bases and J lost 1; bases outside the gene matches: 8. Germline CDR1 SNHLY, CDR2 FYNNEI. The CDR3 here is CASRPPLAGGNTGELFF. The DNA for the CDR3 is TGTGCCAGCAGACCTCCCTTAGCGGGGGGGAACACCGGGGAGCTGTTTTTT.

J is TRBJ2-2 and V is TRBV12-5; 9 nucleotides line up with TRBD2. V lost 5 bases to trimming and J lost 7 bases; unmatched junction nucleotides: 5. Germline loops: CDR1 LGHNT, CDR2 FRNRAP. The CDR3 sequence is 14 residues long. The CDR3 nucleotides are TGTGCTAGTGGTGCGGGGGGGCTTGACGGGGAGCTGTTTTTT. It specifies CASGAGGLDGELFF.

This clone was detected a few times. The CDR3 region has the DNA TGCGCCAGCAGCTTGGCTGAGACAGGGTTCACAGATACGCAGTATTTT. Translated, it gives CASSLAETGFTDTQYF. The rearrangement links TRBV5-1 to TRBJ2-3, with 7 bases fitting TRBD1. Germline loops: CDR1 SGHRS, CDR2 YFSETQ. Trimming removed 0 bases from V and 2 bases from J; junction bases left unmatched: 6. The CDR3 spans 16 residues.

This sequence joins TRBV19 and TRBJ1-1, with 7 bases that match TRBD1. Trimming removed 5 bases from V and 0 bases from J; junction bases left unmatched: 15. Germline V gives CDR1 LNHDA, CDR2 SQIVND (reference sequence). The CDR3 is 18 amino acids. In DNA, the CDR3 is TGTGCCAGTAGTCCTACAGTTGAGAGACAGGGAATGAACACTGAAGCTTTCTTT. Protein product: CASSPTVERQGMNTEAFF.